One T cell receptor beta chain is described in this entry. What it binds is unknown. TCRdb analysed the RT-PCR reads with MiXCR anew, one entry per CDR3 protein. The sample shows about 190,000 distinct CDR3 sequences, about an eighth of them seen only once. These data belong to a study of response to subunit inactivated influenza vaccine. Study results and caveats: Only a handful of new T cells, the authors suggested, are recruited with each seasonal influenza vaccination.

Specimen: CD8+ T cells sorted from PBMCs, collected 4 to 6 days after vaccination. The TCR comes from a man between 50 and 59 years old who received an inactivated influenza vaccine.

CDR3 residues: CASSGTASTDTQYF. The CDR3, as DNA: TGTGCCAGCAGTGGGACAGCCAGCACAGATACGCAGTATTTT. The V gene is TRBV6-2 or TRBV6-3, the J gene TRBJ2-3; 7 bases match TRBD1. CDR1 and CDR2 (germline): MNHEY, SVGEGT. This CDR3 is built from 14 residues. The junction had 2 bases not matched to a gene; V was cut back by 5 bases and J by 0 bases.